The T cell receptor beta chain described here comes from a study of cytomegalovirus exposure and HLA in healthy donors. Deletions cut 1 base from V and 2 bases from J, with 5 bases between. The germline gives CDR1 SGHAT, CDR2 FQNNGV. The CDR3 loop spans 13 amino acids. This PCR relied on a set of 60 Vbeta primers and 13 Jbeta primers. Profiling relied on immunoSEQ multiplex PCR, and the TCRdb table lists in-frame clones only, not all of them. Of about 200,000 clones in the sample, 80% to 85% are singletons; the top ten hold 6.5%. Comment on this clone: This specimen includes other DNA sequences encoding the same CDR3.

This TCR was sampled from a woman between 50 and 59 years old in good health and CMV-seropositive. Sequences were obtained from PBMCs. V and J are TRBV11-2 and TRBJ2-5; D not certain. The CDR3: CASSLGQQETQYF. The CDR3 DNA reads TGTGCCAGCAGCTTAGGCCAGCAAGAGACCCAGTACTTC.